This T cell receptor (beta chain) was found in a study of blood T cell repertoires in COVID-19. Germline V gene data show CDR1 as SGHNT and CDR2 as YENEEA. The CDR3 contains 16 residues. Between the trimmed V and J ends, which lost 5 bases and 5 bases, there was a span of 19 bases. Here immunoSEQ multiplex PCR was the method, and the copy in TCRdb shows in-frame clones only, minus some. The sample has fewer than 200,000 clones, about 86% seen once. The V call is TRBV11-3, the J call TRBJ2-1; TRBD1 is a possible D gene (7 bases). Input material: peripheral blood. This clonotype was obtained from a man between 65 and 85 years old with active or convalescent COVID-19. For the CDR3, the DNA is TGTGCCAGCAGCCAGGGGGGTAGCAGGCCAAACAATGAGCAGTTCTTC. This translates into CASSQGGSRPNNEQFF.